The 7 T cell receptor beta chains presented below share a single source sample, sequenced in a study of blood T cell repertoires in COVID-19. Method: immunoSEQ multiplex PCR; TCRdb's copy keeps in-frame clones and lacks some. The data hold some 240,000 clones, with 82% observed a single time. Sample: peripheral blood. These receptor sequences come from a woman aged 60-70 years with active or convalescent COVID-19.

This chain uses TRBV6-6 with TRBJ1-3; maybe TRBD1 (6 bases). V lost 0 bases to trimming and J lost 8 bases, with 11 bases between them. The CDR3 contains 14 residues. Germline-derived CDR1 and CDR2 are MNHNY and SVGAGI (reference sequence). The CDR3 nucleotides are TGTGCCAGCAGTTACTCGGCAGGGGTAGACACCATATATTTT. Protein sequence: CASSYSAGVDTIYF.

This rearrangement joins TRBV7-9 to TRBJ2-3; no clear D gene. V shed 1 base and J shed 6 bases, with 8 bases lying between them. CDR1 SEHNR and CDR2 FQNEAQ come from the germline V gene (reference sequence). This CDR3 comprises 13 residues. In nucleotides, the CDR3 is TGTGCCAGCAGCTTAGGGAACTACGATACGCAGTATTTT. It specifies CASSLGNYDTQYF.

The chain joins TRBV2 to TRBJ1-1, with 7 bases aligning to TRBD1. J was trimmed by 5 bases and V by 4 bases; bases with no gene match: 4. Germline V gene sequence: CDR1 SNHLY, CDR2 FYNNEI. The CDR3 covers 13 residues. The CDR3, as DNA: TGTGCCAGCAGTGGGCAGGGGGATACTGAAGCTTTCTTT. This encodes CASSGQGDTEAFF.

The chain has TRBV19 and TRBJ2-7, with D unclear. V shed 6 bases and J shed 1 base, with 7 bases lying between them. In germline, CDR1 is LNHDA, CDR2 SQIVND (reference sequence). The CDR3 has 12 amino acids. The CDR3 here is CASRGLSYEQYF. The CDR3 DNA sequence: TGTGCCAGTAGGGGCCTTTCCTACGAGCAGTACTTC.

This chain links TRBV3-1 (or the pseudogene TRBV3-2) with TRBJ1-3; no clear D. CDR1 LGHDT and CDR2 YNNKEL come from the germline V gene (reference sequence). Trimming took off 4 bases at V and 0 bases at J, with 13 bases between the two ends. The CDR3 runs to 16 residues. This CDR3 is CASSPPRSPSGNTIYF. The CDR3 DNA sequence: TGTGCCAGCAGCCCCCCCAGGTCACCCTCTGGAAACACCATATATTTT.

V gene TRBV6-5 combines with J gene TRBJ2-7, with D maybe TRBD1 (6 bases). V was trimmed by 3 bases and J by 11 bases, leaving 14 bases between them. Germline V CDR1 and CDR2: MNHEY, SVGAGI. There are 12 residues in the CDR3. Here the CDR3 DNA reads TGTGCCAGCAGTTATCCCGGACAGTTCGAGTACTTC. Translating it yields CASSYPGQFEYF.

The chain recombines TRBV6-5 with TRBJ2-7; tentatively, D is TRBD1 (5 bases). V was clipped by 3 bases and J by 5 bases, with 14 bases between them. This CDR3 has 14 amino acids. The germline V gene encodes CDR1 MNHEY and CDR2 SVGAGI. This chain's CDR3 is CASSYSQAQHEQYF. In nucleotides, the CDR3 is TGTGCCAGCAGTTATTCACAGGCTCAACACGAGCAGTACTTC.